The 27 T cell receptor beta chains below all came from one sample that was sequenced in a study of T-cell reconstitution after alpha-beta-depleted transplantation in children. Unique molecular identifiers were used to barcode this TCRbeta library. TCRdb recomputed calls from the PCR reads with MiXCR, one row per CDR3 protein. The sample lists fewer than 1 million distinct CDR3 sequences, roughly 15% occurring once. The sequencing used PBMCs, mostly from graft donor cells, collected 360 days after TCRalphabeta/CD19-depleted stem cell transplant. Receptors were obtained from a male patient between 10 and 17 years old who had a stem cell transplant for acute lymphoblastic leukemia, so the T cells may come from the graft donor.

This clonotype was picked up a small number of times. The V gene is TRBV5-1, the J gene TRBJ2-7, with D perhaps TRBD2 (6 bases). With 1 base removed from V and 2 bases from J, the gap between germline ends came to 13 bases. Germline lookup yields CDR1 SGHRS and CDR2 YFSETQ. The CDR3 has 15 amino acids. CDR3 in amino acids: CASSLYGGSAYEQYF. CDR3 coding DNA: TGCGCCAGCAGCTTGTACGGGGGATCCGCCTACGAGCAGTACTTC.

This clonotype appeared many times. The rearrangement links TRBV6-2 or TRBV6-3 to TRBJ2-3; D remains unclear. V dropped 0 bases and J dropped 2 bases, with 6 bases sitting between them. CDR1 and CDR2 (germline): MNHEY, SVGEGT. The CDR3 covers 14 residues. CDR3: CASSYSTYTDTQYF. As DNA, the CDR3 is TGTGCCAGCAGTTACTCTACTTACACAGATACGCAGTATTTT.

This chain links TRBV7-9 with TRBJ2-3; 7 bases are a match to TRBD2. Germline V gene lookup returns CDR1 SEHNR and CDR2 FQNEAQ (reference sequence). Losses at the gene ends were 10 bases for V and 0 bases for J; bases not matched to a gene: 4. This CDR3 region has 13 residues. Written as DNA, the CDR3 is TGTGCCACGGGGGACTATAGCACAGATACGCAGTATTTT. Protein sequence: CATGDYSTDTQYF.

V gene TRBV30 combines with J gene TRBJ2-7; D perhaps matches TRBD2 (6 bases). Germline-derived CDR1 and CDR2 are GTSNPN and SVGIG (reference sequence). The CDR3 contains 14 residues. V lost 2 bases and J lost 0, with 11 bases in between. CDR3 sequence: CAWSMASASYEQYF. In DNA, the CDR3 is TGTGCCTGGAGTATGGCTAGCGCCTCCTACGAGCAGTACTTC.

J is TRBJ2-3 and V is TRBV5-1, with 8 bases identical to TRBD1. The germline V gene has CDR1 SGHRS and CDR2 YFSETQ. V shed 5 bases, J shed 8 bases, and the junction held 13 bases outside the gene matches. This CDR3 is 15 amino acids long. The CDR3 protein is CASRWDRSSLVTQYF. The CDR3 DNA sequence: TGCGCCAGCAGATGGGACAGGAGCTCTCTAGTTACGCAGTATTTT.

The CDR3 region is CSAKQGASEQFF. CDR3 in DNA: TGCAGTGCTAAACAGGGGGCAAGTGAGCAGTTCTTC. The rearrangement joins TRBV20-1 to TRBJ2-1; 9 bases line up with TRBD1. Germline CDR1 reads DFQATT; CDR2 reads SNEGSKA (reference sequence). Trimming took 4 bases from V and 9 from J; bases not matched to a gene: 4. The length of the CDR3 is 12 residues.

The rearrangement uses TRBV4-2 and TRBJ2-3; TRBD2 agrees at 8 bases. This CDR3 spans 14 amino acids. Germline V gene lookup returns CDR1 LGHNA and CDR2 YNFKEQ. V dropped 1 base and J dropped 7; count of bases not matched to a gene: 4. The CDR3 nucleotides are TGTGCCAGCAGCCAAGCGGGAGGGGTAAATACGCAGTATTTT. Translation: CASSQAGGVNTQYF.

This clonotype was recorded at least ten times. V is TRBV29-1 and J is TRBJ1-2; D remains unclear. The CDR3 contains 14 residues. The V gene lost 0 bases and the J gene lost 5 bases, with 13 bases spanning the gap. CDR1 and CDR2 (germline): SQVTM, ANQGSEA. The CDR3 nucleotides are TGCAGCGTTGAAGATTGGACGGTTAGGTATGGCTACACCTTC. Amino acid sequence: CSVEDWTVRYGYTF.

The V gene is TRBV18, the J gene TRBJ2-7, with 9 bases aligning to TRBD1. Germline trimming cut 5 bases from V and 6 bases from J; bases unmatched to any gene: 8. This CDR3 region has 14 residues. Germline V gene lookup returns CDR1 KGHSH and CDR2 LQKENI. The CDR3 region has the DNA TGTGCCAGCTCAACCGACAGGGGGTTATTCGAGCAGTACTTC. Translated, it gives CASSTDRGLFEQYF.

The chain recombines TRBV27 with TRBJ2-5, with 12 positions matching TRBD2. The V gene end was trimmed by 0 bases and the J gene end by 2 bases; junction bases not matched to a gene: 10. Germline V gene lookup returns CDR1 MNHEY and CDR2 SMNVEV (reference sequence). The CDR3 runs to 19 residues. This CDR3 reads CASSLSRLAGVAPQETQYF. CDR3 bases: TGTGCCAGCAGTTTATCGAGACTAGCGGGAGTGGCCCCTCAAGAGACCCAGTACTTC.

This clonotype was counted ten times or more. The chain uses TRBV27 and TRBJ2-7, with 8 bases matching TRBD2. The V and J ends lost 0 bases and 3 bases, in that order; junction bases with no gene match: 7. Germline V gene sequence: CDR1 MNHEY, CDR2 SMNVEV (reference sequence). This CDR3 has 16 residues. CDR3: CASSLSGLAGYYEQYF. For the CDR3, the DNA is TGTGCCAGCAGTTTATCGGGGCTAGCGGGTTACTACGAGCAGTACTTC.

The genes are TRBV12-3 or TRBV12-4 and TRBJ2-5, with 7 bases that match TRBD2. J lost 9 bases, V lost 5 bases, and 18 bases had no gene match. There are 16 residues in the CDR3. The CDR3 bases are TGTGCCAGCAGTCCGTCTGAGGCGGGCGGGAGAGGGGCCCAGTACTTC. Protein: CASSPSEAGGRGAQYF.

A few counts support this clonotype. The CDR3 is CSARDAYSGRSDTQYF. The CDR3 coding sequence is TGCAGTGCTAGAGATGCATACAGCGGGAGGTCAGATACGCAGTATTTT. This chain links TRBV20-1 with TRBJ2-3; 9 bases fit TRBD2. This CDR3 comprises 16 residues. Germline loops: CDR1 DFQATT, CDR2 SNEGSKA (reference sequence). V was clipped by 0 bases and J by 4 bases; unmatched bases: 8.

This clonotype was counted only a few times. The chain joins TRBV7-2 to TRBJ2-4; 9 positions agree with TRBD2. The ends lost 5 bases at V and 7 bases at J; junction bases unmatched: 9. Germline assignment: CDR1 SGHTA and CDR2 FQGNSA. There are 15 residues in the CDR3. CDR3 sequence (DNA): TGTGCCAGCAGCCTAGTAGCGGGAGTTCGGAACATTCAGTACTTC. Translated: CASSLVAGVRNIQYF.

This chain joins TRBV10-1 and TRBJ2-2, with a weak D call TRBD2 (6 bases). Germline V gene lookup returns CDR1 WNHNN and CDR2 SYGVQD (reference sequence). The CDR3 contains 15 residues. V was clipped by 2 bases and J by 1 base, with 8 bases between them. For the CDR3, the DNA is TGCGCCAGCAGTGAGCTAGCGTGGAACACCGGGGAGCTGTTTTTT. It is translated as CASSELAWNTGELFF.

The chain couples TRBV7-9 to TRBJ2-5, with a weak D call TRBD1 (6 bases). V shed 4 bases and J shed 4 bases, with 10 bases lying between them. Germline V gene lookup returns CDR1 SEHNR and CDR2 FQNEAQ (reference sequence). The CDR3 runs to 13 residues. The CDR3 loop is CASSSTGTETQYF. The CDR3 coding sequence is TGTGCCAGCAGCTCTACAGGGACAGAGACCCAGTACTTC.

This clonotype has only a few counts. CDR3 nucleotide sequence: TGCGCCAGCAGCCATCCAGGGCGGGCTAGCGGAGTCCCTTCGAGGCACGAGCAGTACTTC. Its protein is CASSHPGRASGVPSRHEQYF. The chain links TRBV4-1 to TRBJ2-7; 7 bases line up with TRBD2. This CDR3 is 20 amino acids long. Trimming took 3 bases from V and 5 from J; bases not matched to a gene: 25. Germline loops: CDR1 MGHRA, CDR2 YSYEKL.

This clonotype was observed a handful of times. This rearrangement joins TRBV4-1 to TRBJ2-5, with TRBD1 as a possible D gene (6 bases). The CDR3 has 16 residues. The germline CDR1 and CDR2 sequences are MGHRA and YSYEKL. The V and J ends lost 0 bases and 6 bases respectively, with 17 bases between them. The CDR3 loop reads CASSQDDRQGLQTQYF. The CDR3 DNA sequence: TGCGCCAGCAGCCAAGATGATCGGCAGGGGTTGCAGACCCAGTACTTC.

The J gene is TRBJ2-3, the V gene TRBV15; 9 nucleotides agree with TRBD1. V dropped 0 bases and J dropped 1; count of bases not matched to a gene: 5. In germline, CDR1 is LNHNV, CDR2 YYDKDF (reference sequence). The CDR3 spans 17 residues. The CDR3 DNA is TGTGCCACCAGCAGAGATTGGCGGACAGGGGGCACAGATACGCAGTATTTT. This gives the protein CATSRDWRTGGTDTQYF.

This chain uses TRBV7-9 with TRBJ2-1; possible D gene TRBD1, 6 bases. V was cut by 6 bases and J by 6 bases, with 12 bases left in between. Germline-derived CDR1 and CDR2 are SEHNR and FQNEAQ (reference sequence). CDR3 length: 13 amino acids. CDR3 nucleotide sequence: TGTGCCAGCAGATACACAGGGCTCAATGAGCAGTTCTTC. Protein sequence: CASRYTGLNEQFF.

Many counts were recorded for this clonotype. The chain carries TRBV2 and TRBJ2-5; D not resolved. Trimming cost V 8 bases and J 3 bases, with 13 bases left between them. The CDR3 is 13 residues long. Germline lookup yields CDR1 SNHLY and CDR2 FYNNEI. The CDR3 here is CASVPGLEETQYF. The CDR3 nucleotides are TGTGCCAGCGTCCCCGGGTTAGAAGAGACCCAGTACTTC.

This clonotype was counted only a few times. This chain connects TRBV28 to TRBJ2-2, with D possibly TRBD2 on 6 matching bases. CDR1 is MDHEN and CDR2 is SYDVKM in the germline V gene. The CDR3 totals 15 residues. The V end lost 2 bases, the J end lost 7 bases, and 14 bases lay between the germline ends. In nucleotides, the CDR3 is TGTGCCAGCAGTTTAACGGGAGTATTAATCGGGGAGCTGTTTTTT. Protein sequence: CASSLTGVLIGELFF.

This clonotype was seen a few times. The CDR3 nucleotides are TGTGCCAGCCAGGGCACCTACCAAGAGACCCAGTACTTC. It translates to CASQGTYQETQYF. The rearrangement links TRBV5-6 to TRBJ2-5; possible D gene TRBD1, 5 bases. V was pared by 7 bases and J by 0 bases, with 10 bases between. CDR3 length: 13 residues. Germline V CDR1 and CDR2: SGHDT, YYEEEE.

The chain links TRBV29-1 to TRBJ2-1; 9 bases fit TRBD2. CDR1 SQVTM and CDR2 ANQGSEA come from the germline V gene. With V trimmed by 6 bases and J by 5 bases, 5 bases remained unmatched. The CDR3 loop spans 13 amino acids. The CDR3 here is CSVSLAGNNEQFF. The DNA for the CDR3 is TGCAGCGTCAGTCTAGCGGGAAACAATGAGCAGTTCTTC.

This clonotype was picked up a small number of times. J is TRBJ2-7 and V is TRBV20-1; D not certain. The CDR3 sequence is 15 residues long. CDR1 and CDR2 from the germline V gene are DFQATT and SNEGSKA (reference sequence). Here the CDR3 DNA reads TGCAGAGAAGAGCAGTACGGAACTTTCTCCTACGAGCAGTACTTC. It is translated as CREEQYGTFSYEQYF.

This clonotype was seen more than once but under ten times. The chain joins TRBV10-3 to TRBJ1-1; a possible D gene is TRBD1 (5 bases). The CDR3 has 15 amino acids. Germline CDR1 reads ENHRY; CDR2 reads SYGVKD. Trimming pared 6 bases from V and 1 base from J, leaving 15 bases between. CDR3 protein: CAISREAGENTEAFF. As DNA, the CDR3 is TGTGCCATCAGCCGAGAGGCGGGGGAGAACACTGAAGCTTTCTTT.

This clonotype was counted at least ten times. V usage is TRBV25-1 and J usage is TRBJ1-6; D is ambiguous. The CDR3 covers 13 residues. Trimming shortened V by 6 bases and J by 11 bases, and 14 bases separated the two germline ends. Germline V gene sequence: CDR1 MGHDK, CDR2 SYGVNS. DNA for the CDR3: TGTGCCAGCAGAAGTGTTGTTGGGACACCCCTCCACTTT. It specifies CASRSVVGTPLHF.